Listed here are 16 T cell receptor beta chains from one sample, sequenced in a study of STAT3 mutations in large granular lymphocyte leukemia. Study-wide results and caveats: In T-cell large granular lymphocyte leukemia, about half of patients showed multiple immunodominant subclonotypes.

Libraries were prepared by immunoSEQ multiplex PCR; TCRdb keeps only in-frame clonotypes and omits some of them. The table records roughly 35,000 clones, over 75% of them present only once. Their antigens are not known. The sample comprised PBMCs. These receptors were taken from a human donor with T large granular lymphocyte leukemia. Some clones in this sample may be carry-over from other donors' samples.

This clone appeared once. V and J are TRBV7-9 and TRBJ2-2; D not resolved. CDR3 length: 15 residues. V shed 5 bases and J shed 2 bases, with 12 bases lying between them. The germline V gene encodes CDR1 SEHNR and CDR2 FQNEAQ (reference sequence). The CDR3 here is CASSPWVGNTGELFF. CDR3 DNA: TGTGCCAGCAGCCCCTGGGTGGGTAACACCGGGGAGCTGTTTTTT.

V usage is TRBV6-1 and J usage is TRBJ2-1; 11 nucleotides align to TRBD2. With V trimmed by 10 bases and J by 5 bases, 7 bases remained unmatched. The CDR3 length is 14 residues. The germline V gene has CDR1 MNHNS and CDR2 SASEGT. The CDR3 DNA follows: TGTGCCATTGCAGCGGGACTAGCGGACAATGAGCAGTTCTTC. Translation gives CAIAAGLADNEQFF.

The chain joins TRBV28 to TRBJ1-2, with D tentatively TRBD1 (6 bases). Trimming stripped 5 bases from V and 4 bases from J, with 14 bases between. The CDR3 covers 14 residues. Germline CDR1 MDHEN, CDR2 SYDVKM. The CDR3: CASSTGTRAYGYTF. In DNA, the CDR3 is TGTGCCAGCAGTACAGGGACCCGGGCCTATGGCTACACCTTC.

The V gene is TRBV10-3, the J gene TRBJ2-1; D not resolved. V lost 4 bases to trimming and J lost 9 bases, with 10 bases between them. CDR3 length equals 12 residues. Looked up from germline, CDR1 is ENHRY and CDR2 is SYGVKD. The CDR3 protein is CAISVRESEQFF. The DNA for the CDR3 is TGTGCCATCAGTGTCCGTGAGAGTGAGCAGTTCTTC.

The chain uses TRBV15 and TRBJ2-3, with 9 nucleotides matching TRBD2. The germline V gene encodes CDR1 LNHNV and CDR2 YYDKDF (reference sequence). CDR3 length: 16 amino acids. The V segment lost 1 base and the J segment 5 bases; nucleotides outside the gene matches: 7. The CDR3 region is CATSRASSGEQDTQYF. DNA of the CDR3: TGTGCCACCAGCAGAGCCTCTAGCGGGGAGCAAGATACGCAGTATTTT.

The genes are TRBV4-1 and TRBJ2-2; 11 bases are a match to TRBD2. This CDR3 has 16 residues. V dropped 3 bases and J dropped 6; count of bases not matched to a gene: 6. Germline V lookup: CDR1 MGHRA, CDR2 YSYEKL. The CDR3: CASSQVTSGGSGELFF. Written as DNA, the CDR3 is TGCGCCAGCAGCCAGGTTACTAGCGGGGGCTCCGGGGAGCTGTTTTTT.

The rearrangement links TRBV7-9 to TRBJ2-2; weak D call: TRBD2 (5 bases). Trimming removed 8 bases from V and 0 bases from J, with 16 bases in between. Germline lookup yields CDR1 SEHNR and CDR2 FQNEAQ (reference sequence). This CDR3 is built from 16 residues. CDR3 amino acids: CASGRSAATNTGELFF. The CDR3 DNA follows: TGTGCCAGCGGGAGATCCGCGGCTACGAACACCGGGGAGCTGTTTTTT.

This clone was detected only once. The gene calls are TRBV6-6 and TRBJ2-5, with TRBD1 matching 12 bases. Germline V gene sequence: CDR1 MNHNY, CDR2 SVGAGI (reference sequence). This CDR3 comprises 15 residues. With V trimmed by 6 bases and J by 5 bases, 7 bases remained unmatched. The CDR3 reads CASSPGQGAGETQYF. DNA for the CDR3: TGTGCCAGCAGCCCGGGACAGGGGGCGGGGGAGACCCAGTACTTC.

This chain joins TRBV28 and TRBJ2-5, with D maybe TRBD1 (6 bases). The ends were cut back, 6 bases at V and 0 bases at J, with 14 bases in the middle. The CDR3 length is 15 residues. Germline CDR1 MDHEN, CDR2 SYDVKM. CDR3 loop: CASSPGTIYQETQYF. CDR3 DNA sequence: TGTGCCAGCAGCCCGGGGACAATCTACCAAGAGACCCAGTACTTC.

The genes are TRBV30 and TRBJ2-2; unclear D gene. The CDR3 has 13 amino acids. Looked up from germline, CDR1 is GTSNPN and CDR2 is SVGIG (reference sequence). Trimming cost V 7 bases and J 1 base, with 10 bases left between them. The chain's CDR3 is CAYQERNTGELFF. The CDR3 DNA is TGTGCCTATCAAGAAAGGAACACCGGGGAGCTGTTTTTT.

V usage is TRBV7-9 and J usage is TRBJ1-4, with D unresolved. Germline lookup yields CDR1 SEHNR and CDR2 FQNEAQ (reference sequence). Trimming pared 1 base from V and 7 bases from J, leaving 7 bases between. This CDR3 region has 13 residues. The CDR3 region has the DNA TGTGCCAGCAGCTTAGAGGGTCTTGAAAAACTGTTTTTT. Translating gives CASSLEGLEKLFF.

This chain links TRBV2 with TRBJ2-1, with 9 bases matching TRBD2. The CDR3 spans 15 residues. Germline-derived CDR1 and CDR2 are SNHLY and FYNNEI. The V and J ends lost 2 bases and 1 base, in that order; junction bases with no gene match: 0. The CDR3 DNA follows: TGTGCCAGCAGTGAACTAGCGGGATCCTACAATGAGCAGTTCTTC. Residues: CASSELAGSYNEQFF.

V and J are TRBV15 and TRBJ1-1, with D maybe TRBD1 (6 bases). The V end was cut by 0 bases, the J end by 11 bases, with 10 bases between. Looked up from germline, CDR1 is LNHNV and CDR2 is YYDKDF (reference sequence). CDR3 length: 12 amino acids. CDR3 sequence (DNA): TGTGCCACCAGCAGAGAGGGGCAGGGGGCTTTCTTT. Residues: CATSREGQGAFF.

In its sample, this clone was seen once. V is TRBV4-1 and J is TRBJ1-5, with a possible D match to TRBD1 (5 bases). The CDR3 covers 15 residues. The V gene's germline CDR1 is MGHRA and CDR2 YSYEKL. V was clipped by 3 bases and J by 4 bases, with 13 bases between them. The CDR3: CASSQGRAGNQPQHF. CDR3 nucleotides: TGCGCCAGCAGCCAGGGCAGGGCTGGAAATCAGCCCCAGCATTTT.

The J gene is TRBJ1-2, the V gene TRBV5-1; D is ambiguous. V lost 0 bases and J 7 bases, leaving 7 bases between the germline ends. From germline, CDR1 is SGHRS and CDR2 YFSETQ. The CDR3 is made up of 12 amino acids. The CDR3 DNA reads as TGCGCCAGCAGCTTGGATTGGGCTGGCTACACCTTC. Its protein product is CASSLDWAGYTF.

J is TRBJ1-3 and V is TRBV4-1; the D is unclear. V dropped 1 base and J dropped 0 bases, with 7 bases sitting between them. The germline CDR1 and CDR2 sequences are MGHRA and YSYEKL. This CDR3 has 15 residues. The CDR3 nucleotides read TGCGCCAGCAGCCAAGGCCATAGCTCTGGAAACACCATATATTTT. This gives the protein CASSQGHSSGNTIYF.